The next 12 T cell receptor beta chains were all read from a single sample in a study of identical twins. TCRdb used MiXCR to reprocess the 5' RACE reads, holding one entry per CDR3 protein. Of about 340,000 distinct CDR3 sequences listed, roughly 9% were seen once; the top ten hold 7.5% to 9.5%. The specimen sequenced was naive T cells sorted from blood. The receptors come from a woman aged 45 to 65 in good health.

This clonotype was seen at least ten times. V gene TRBV13 combines with J gene TRBJ1-5, with D unresolved. The germline CDR1 and CDR2 sequences are PRHDT and FYEKMQ (reference sequence). The CDR3 has 13 residues. Trimming cost V 5 bases and J 2 bases, with 7 bases left between them. The CDR3 DNA reads as TGTGCCAGCAGCAGGGCCGGCAATCAGCCCCAGCATTTT. Residues: CASSRAGNQPQHF.

There are a few counts of this clonotype. The chain couples TRBV29-1 to TRBJ1-1, with TRBD1 identical over 7 bases. CDR3 length: 13 residues. Germline assignment: CDR1 SQVTM and CDR2 ANQGSEA. With 5 bases clipped from V and 0 bases from J, the junction kept 3 bases outside the gene matches. In nucleotides, the CDR3 is TGCAGCGTTCGGACAGGAGTGAACACTGAAGCTTTCTTT. Translated: CSVRTGVNTEAFF.

This clonotype has ten or more counts. The chain employs TRBV20-1 and TRBJ1-2; 7 nucleotides align to TRBD1. V trimming: 6 bases; J trimming: 3 bases; junction bases outside the gene matches: 4. This CDR3 has 12 residues. Germline loops: CDR1 DFQATT, CDR2 SNEGSKA (reference sequence). The DNA of the CDR3 is TGCAGTGCCACCGACAGGGACTATGGCTACACCTTC. This gives the protein CSATDRDYGYTF.

This chain uses TRBV20-1 with TRBJ2-1, with TRBD2 matching 13 bases. Germline trimming cut 1 base from V and 9 bases from J; bases unmatched to any gene: 6. Per germline, CDR1 DFQATT and CDR2 SNEGSKA (reference sequence). The CDR3 runs to 15 residues. The DNA for the CDR3 is TGCAGTGCTAGAGGGCCGGGACTAGCGGGATCTGAGCAGTTCTTC. Translation: CSARGPGLAGSEQFF.

For this clonotype: The junction does not match germline at one end; this may be a read error. The chain carries TRBV7-2 and TRBJ2-1; D unresolved. The CDR3 runs to 14 residues. CDR1 and CDR2 from the germline V gene are SGHTA and FQGNSA. The CDR3 DNA is TGTGCCAGGAGCTTAGGTAACCCCGACAATGAGCAGTTCTTC. Translation: CARSLGNPDNEQFF. The full variable domain, completed using reference TRBV7-2 and TRBJ2-1, is GAGVSQSPSNKVTEKGKDVELRCDPISGHTALYWYRQSLGQGLEFLIYFQGNSAPDKSGLPSDRFSAERTGGSVSTLTIQRTQQEDSAVYLCARSLGNPDNEQFFGPGTRLTVL.

This clonotype turned up a few times. J is TRBJ2-2 and V is TRBV28; 14 bases line up with TRBD2. The V segment lost 5 bases and the J segment 0 bases; nucleotides outside the gene matches: 11. The CDR3 extends over 20 amino acids. Looked up from germline, CDR1 is MDHEN and CDR2 is SYDVKM. The CDR3 coding sequence is TGTGCCAGCAGTCTCAGACTAGCGGGAGGGCCGCTCACGAACACCGGGGAGCTGTTTTTT. This codes for CASSLRLAGGPLTNTGELFF.

This clonotype was seen only once. The chain is built from TRBV19 and TRBJ2-5; 7 bases map to TRBD1. The length of the CDR3 is 14 residues. The V gene's germline CDR1 is LNHDA and CDR2 SQIVND (reference sequence). After removal of 7 bases from V and 5 bases from J, the junction contained 10 bases not matched to a gene. The CDR3 DNA reads TGTGCCAGTAACGGCAGGGGGATTTTTGAGACCCAGTACTTC. Residues: CASNGRGIFETQYF.

The chain has TRBV4-2 and TRBJ2-1; no reliable D call. The CDR3 length is 15 residues. Per germline, CDR1 LGHNA and CDR2 YNFKEQ. Trimming cost V 0 bases and J 3 bases, with 9 bases left between them. CDR3 DNA sequence: TGTGCCAGCAGCCAAGACCTTAACGGCTACAATGAGCAGTTCTTC. Translated: CASSQDLNGYNEQFF.

The chain carries TRBV5-1 and TRBJ2-4; no clear D gene. This CDR3 is 16 amino acids long. The germline V gene encodes CDR1 SGHRS and CDR2 YFSETQ. The V end was cut by 0 bases, the J end by 6 bases, with 16 bases between. This chain's CDR3 is CASSLGSVRGLNIQYF. The CDR3 DNA sequence: TGCGCCAGCAGCTTGGGGTCCGTCCGCGGATTAAACATTCAGTACTTC.

This clonotype was detected ten times or more. The CDR3 loop reads CASSPLRYNEQFF. For the CDR3, the DNA is TGTGCCAGCAGTCCCCTGAGGTACAATGAGCAGTTCTTC. The chain employs TRBV12-3 or TRBV12-4 and TRBJ2-1; D remains unclear. Between the trimmed V and J ends, which lost 5 bases and 4 bases, there was a span of 9 bases. The CDR3 is made up of 13 amino acids.

This clonotype turned up a few times. The V call is TRBV10-3, the J call TRBJ2-1, with 13 bases lining up with TRBD2. Germline CDR1 is ENHRY and CDR2 is SYGVKD. V dropped 0 bases and J dropped 5; count of bases not matched to a gene: 7. This CDR3 is built from 18 residues. CDR3 amino acids: CAISESTGGLAGNNEQFF. In DNA, the CDR3 is TGTGCCATCAGTGAGTCGACAGGGGGACTAGCGGGAAACAATGAGCAGTTCTTC.

The chain recombines TRBV5-1 with TRBJ1-1, with D tentatively TRBD1 (5 bases). CDR3 length: 16 residues. V lost 0 bases, J lost 0 bases, and 12 bases lay in between. Germline V gene sequence: CDR1 SGHRS, CDR2 YFSETQ. CDR3 nucleotides: TGCGCCAGCAGCTTGGGTTGGGGCTCTGTGAACACTGAAGCTTTCTTT. Translating it yields CASSLGWGSVNTEAFF. The complete variable domain, with remaining parts taken from reference TRBV5-1 and TRBJ1-1, reads KAGVTQTPRYLIKTRGQQVTLSCSPISGHRSVSWYQQTPGQGLQFLFEYFSETQRNKGNFPGRFSGRQFSNSRSEMNVSTLELGDSALYLCASSLGWGSVNTEAFFGQGTRLTVV.